This TCR beta chain was obtained from a study of blood T cells in healthy people across ages. Per the germline V gene, CDR1 is LGHNA and CDR2 is YSLEER. This CDR3 has 16 amino acids. J was trimmed by 1 base and V by 1 base; bases with no gene match: 4. With a J-beta primer mix and a sample-barcoded 5' primer, a second PCR ran about 7 to 11 cycles. From the 5' RACE reads, TCRdb called clonotypes with MiXCR, one entry per CDR3 protein. The sample shows about 1.1 million distinct CDR3 sequences, under 40% of them seen only once. This clonotype turned up a few times. The chain combines TRBV4-3 with TRBJ2-3; 8 bases line up with TRBD1. The clonotype originates from a man between 18 and 35 years old in good health. Sequencing was carried out using blood. CDR3 DNA sequence: TGCGCCAGCAGCCAAGTCGGACAGGGCCGCACAGATACGCAGTATTTT. Its translation is CASSQVGQGRTDTQYF.